This TCR beta chain was observed in a study of shared clonotypes between healthy human individuals. Study as a whole: The study drew on two women and a few men aged 18 to 49 as donors.

This table comes from immunoSEQ multiplex PCR, and its TCRdb copy is limited to in-frame clones, with some not included. The sample yields 2 million to 2.5 million clones, 93% seen once. Trimming shortened V by 6 bases and J by 7 bases, and 15 bases separated the two germline ends. Per germline, CDR1 KGHSH and CDR2 LQKENI. This CDR3 region has 13 residues. This clone was counted between two and nine times. Antigen unknown. Study-level findings and limits: Sorted-subset samples were not fully sequenced, rarefaction indicated. Generally, estimated richness proved larger in naive subsets than it did in memory subsets.

The sequenced sample was naive CD4+ T cells from PBMCs. The subset: CD45RA+ positively selected. This chain links TRBV18 with TRBJ1-2; D perhaps matches TRBD1 (5 bases). The clonotype comes from a man aged 18-30 years in good health. Some clones in this sample may be carry-over from other donors' samples. The CDR3 is CASSPDSPIGYTF. The DNA of the CDR3 is TGTGCCAGCTCCCCTGACAGCCCGATTGGCTACACCTTC.